There are many counts of the clone carrying this TCR beta chain. The data were obtained in a study of T-cell reconstitution after alpha-beta-depleted transplantation in children. Unique molecular identifiers were incorporated during preparation of the TCRbeta library. TCRdb reanalysed the PCR reads using MiXCR and keeps one entry per CDR3 protein. This table has a few hundred thousand distinct CDR3 sequences, roughly 13% appearing once. With 2 bases removed from V and 0 bases from J, the gap between germline ends came to 10 bases. The CDR3 length is 15 residues. CDR1 is ENHRY and CDR2 is SYGVKD in the germline V gene.

The genes are TRBV10-3 and TRBJ1-1; D call uncertain. The receptor was derived from a human donor who donated a stem cell graft to a child with Fanconi anemia. The sequences come from PBMCs, collected from the stem cell graft. In nucleotides, the CDR3 is TGTGCCATCAGTGAGGGGAAGACCCTGAACACTGAAGCTTTCTTT. The encoded protein is CAISEGKTLNTEAFF.